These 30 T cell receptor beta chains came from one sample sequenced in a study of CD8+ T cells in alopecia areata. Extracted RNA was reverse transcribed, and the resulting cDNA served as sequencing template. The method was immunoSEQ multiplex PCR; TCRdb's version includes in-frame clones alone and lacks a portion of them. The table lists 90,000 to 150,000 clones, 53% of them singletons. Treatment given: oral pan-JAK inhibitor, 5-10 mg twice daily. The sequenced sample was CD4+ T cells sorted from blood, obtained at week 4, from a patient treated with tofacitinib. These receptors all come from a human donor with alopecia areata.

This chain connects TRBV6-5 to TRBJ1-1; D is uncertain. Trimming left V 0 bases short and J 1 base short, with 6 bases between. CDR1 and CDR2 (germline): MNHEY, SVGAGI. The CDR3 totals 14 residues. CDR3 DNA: TGTGCCAGCAGTTACTCGTTTGGGAACACTGAAGCTTTCTTT. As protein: CASSYSFGNTEAFF.

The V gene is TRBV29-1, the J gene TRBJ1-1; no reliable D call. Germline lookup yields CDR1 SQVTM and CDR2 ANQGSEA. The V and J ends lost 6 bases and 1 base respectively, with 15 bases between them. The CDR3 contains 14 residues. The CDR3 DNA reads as TGCAGCGTAGCTAGGACGGTAACGAACACTGAAGCTTTCTTT. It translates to CSVARTVTNTEAFF.

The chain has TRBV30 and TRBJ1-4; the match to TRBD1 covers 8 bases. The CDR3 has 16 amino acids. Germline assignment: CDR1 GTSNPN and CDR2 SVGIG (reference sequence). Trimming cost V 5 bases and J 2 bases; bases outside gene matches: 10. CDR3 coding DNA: TGTGCCTGGGGTGCGGGACAGGCACTTACTAATGAAAAACTGTTTTTT. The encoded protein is CAWGAGQALTNEKLFF.

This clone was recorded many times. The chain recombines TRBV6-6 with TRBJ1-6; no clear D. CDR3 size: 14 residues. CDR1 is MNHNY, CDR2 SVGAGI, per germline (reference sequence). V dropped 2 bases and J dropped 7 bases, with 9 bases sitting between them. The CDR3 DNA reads TGTGCCAGCAGTTACGGGGAGTGGAATTCACCCCTCCACTTT. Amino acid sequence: CASSYGEWNSPLHF.

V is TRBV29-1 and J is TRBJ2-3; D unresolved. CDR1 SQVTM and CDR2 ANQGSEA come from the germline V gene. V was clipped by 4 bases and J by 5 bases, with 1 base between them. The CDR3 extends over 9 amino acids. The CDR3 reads CSVGDTQYF. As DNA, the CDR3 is TGCAGCGTTGGAGATACGCAGTATTTT.

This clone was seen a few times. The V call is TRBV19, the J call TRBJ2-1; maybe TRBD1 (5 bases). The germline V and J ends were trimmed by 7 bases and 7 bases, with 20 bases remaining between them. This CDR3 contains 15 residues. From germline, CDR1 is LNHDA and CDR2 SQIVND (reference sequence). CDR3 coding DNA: TGTGCCAGTACTACTATAACCGGACAACGAAATGAGCAGTTCTTC. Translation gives CASTTITGQRNEQFF.

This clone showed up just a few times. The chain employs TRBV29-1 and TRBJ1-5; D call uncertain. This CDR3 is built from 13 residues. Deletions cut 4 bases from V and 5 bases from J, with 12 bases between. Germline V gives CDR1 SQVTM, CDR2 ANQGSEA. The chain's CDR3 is CSVGRSFDQPQHF. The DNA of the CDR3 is TGCAGCGTTGGGCGGTCCTTCGATCAGCCCCAGCATTTT.

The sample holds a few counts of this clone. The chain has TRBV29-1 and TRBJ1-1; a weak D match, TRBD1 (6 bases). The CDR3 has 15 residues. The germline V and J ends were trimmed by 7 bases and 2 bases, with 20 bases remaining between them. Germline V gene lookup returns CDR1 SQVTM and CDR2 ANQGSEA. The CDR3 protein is CSAINPRGFNTEAFF. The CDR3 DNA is TGCAGCGCGATAAACCCCAGGGGTTTCAACACTGAAGCTTTCTTT.

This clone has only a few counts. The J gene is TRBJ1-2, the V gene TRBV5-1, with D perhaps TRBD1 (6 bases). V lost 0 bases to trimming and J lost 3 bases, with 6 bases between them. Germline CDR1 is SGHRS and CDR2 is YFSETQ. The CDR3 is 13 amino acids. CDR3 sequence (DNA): TGCGCCAGCAGCTTGGGACAGGACTATGGCTACACCTTC. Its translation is CASSLGQDYGYTF.

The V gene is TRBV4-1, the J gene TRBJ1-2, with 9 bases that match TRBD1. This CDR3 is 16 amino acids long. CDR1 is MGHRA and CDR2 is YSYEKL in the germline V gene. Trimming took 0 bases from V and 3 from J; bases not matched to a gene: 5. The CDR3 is CASSQDRTGVDYGYTF. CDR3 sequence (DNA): TGCGCCAGCAGCCAAGATCGGACAGGGGTAGACTATGGCTACACCTTC.

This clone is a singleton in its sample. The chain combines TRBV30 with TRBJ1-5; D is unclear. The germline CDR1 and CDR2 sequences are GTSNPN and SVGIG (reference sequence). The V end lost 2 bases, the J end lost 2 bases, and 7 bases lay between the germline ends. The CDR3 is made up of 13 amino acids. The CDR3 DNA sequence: TGTGCCTGGAGTACGTCTGGCAATCAGCCCCAGCATTTT. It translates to CAWSTSGNQPQHF.

The CDR3 reads CASRTGPQTQYF. The CDR3 DNA is TGTGCCAGCAGGACAGGTCCGCAGACCCAGTACTTC. The chain couples TRBV27 to TRBJ2-5, with D perhaps matching TRBD1 (6 bases). The CDR3 totals 12 residues. The germline V gene encodes CDR1 MNHEY and CDR2 SMNVEV (reference sequence). V lost 6 bases and J 6 bases, leaving 11 bases between the germline ends.

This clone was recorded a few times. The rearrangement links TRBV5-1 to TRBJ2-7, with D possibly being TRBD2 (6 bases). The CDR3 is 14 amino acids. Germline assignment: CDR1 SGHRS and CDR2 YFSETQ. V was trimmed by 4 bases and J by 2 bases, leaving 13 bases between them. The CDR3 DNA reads TGCGCCAGCAGCCGAGAGCGGGCGCCCTACGAGCAGTACTTC. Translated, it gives CASSRERAPYEQYF.

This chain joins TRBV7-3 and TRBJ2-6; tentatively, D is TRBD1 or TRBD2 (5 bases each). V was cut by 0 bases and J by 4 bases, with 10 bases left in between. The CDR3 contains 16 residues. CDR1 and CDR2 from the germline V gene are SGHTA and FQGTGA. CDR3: CASSLTGTKGANVLTF. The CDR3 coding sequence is TGTGCCAGCAGCTTAACAGGGACGAAAGGGGCCAACGTCCTGACTTTC.

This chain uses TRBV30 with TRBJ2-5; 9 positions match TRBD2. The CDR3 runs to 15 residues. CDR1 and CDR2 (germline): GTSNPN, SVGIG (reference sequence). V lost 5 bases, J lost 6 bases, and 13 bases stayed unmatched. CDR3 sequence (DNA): TGTGCCTGGGGCTGGCGGGAGGGCCCTCGCCAGACCCAGTACTTC. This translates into CAWGWREGPRQTQYF.

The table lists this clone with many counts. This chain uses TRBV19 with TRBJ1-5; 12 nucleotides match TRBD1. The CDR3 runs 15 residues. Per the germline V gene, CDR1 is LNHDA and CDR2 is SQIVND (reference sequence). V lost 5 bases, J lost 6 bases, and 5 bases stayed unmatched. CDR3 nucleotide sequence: TGTGCCAGTAGTTACGGGACAGGGGGCAGTCAGCCCCAGCATTTT. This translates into CASSYGTGGSQPQHF.

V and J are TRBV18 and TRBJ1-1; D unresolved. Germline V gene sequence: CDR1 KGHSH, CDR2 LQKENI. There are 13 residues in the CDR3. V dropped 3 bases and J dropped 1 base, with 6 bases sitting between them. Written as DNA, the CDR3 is TGTGCCAGCTCACCTGGGAAGAACACTGAAGCTTTCTTT. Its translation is CASSPGKNTEAFF.

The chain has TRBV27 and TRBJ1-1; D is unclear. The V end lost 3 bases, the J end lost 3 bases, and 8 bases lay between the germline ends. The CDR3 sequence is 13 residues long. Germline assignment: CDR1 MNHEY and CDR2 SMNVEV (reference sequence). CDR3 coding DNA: TGTGCCAGCAGTTTTGCCAGGTACACTGAAGCTTTCTTT. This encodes CASSFARYTEAFF.

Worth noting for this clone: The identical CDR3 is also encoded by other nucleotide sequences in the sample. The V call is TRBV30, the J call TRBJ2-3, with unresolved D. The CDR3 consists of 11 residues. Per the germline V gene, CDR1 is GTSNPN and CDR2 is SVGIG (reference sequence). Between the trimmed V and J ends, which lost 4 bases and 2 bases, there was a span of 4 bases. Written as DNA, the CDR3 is TGTGCCTGGACGTCCACAGATACGCAGTATTTT. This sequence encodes CAWTSTDTQYF.

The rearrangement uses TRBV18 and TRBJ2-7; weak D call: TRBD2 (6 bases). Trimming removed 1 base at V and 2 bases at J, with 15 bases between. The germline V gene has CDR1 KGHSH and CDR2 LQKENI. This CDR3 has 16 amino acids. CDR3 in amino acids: CASSPRGTPSAYEQYF. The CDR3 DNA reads TGTGCCAGCTCACCACGCGGGACTCCATCAGCCTACGAGCAGTACTTC. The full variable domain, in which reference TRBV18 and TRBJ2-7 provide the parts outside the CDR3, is NAGVMQNPRHLVRRRGQEARLRCSPMKGHSHVYWYRQLPEEGLKFMVYLQKENIIDESGMPKERFSAEFPKEGPSILRIQQVVRGDSAAYFCASSPRGTPSAYEQYFGPGTRLTVT.

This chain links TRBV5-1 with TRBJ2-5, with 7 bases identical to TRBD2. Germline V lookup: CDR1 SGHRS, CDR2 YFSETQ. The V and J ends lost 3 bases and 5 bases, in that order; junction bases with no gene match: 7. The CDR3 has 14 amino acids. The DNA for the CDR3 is TGCGCCAGCAGCTGGTCTAGCGGAGGGGAGACCCAGTACTTC. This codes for CASSWSSGGETQYF.

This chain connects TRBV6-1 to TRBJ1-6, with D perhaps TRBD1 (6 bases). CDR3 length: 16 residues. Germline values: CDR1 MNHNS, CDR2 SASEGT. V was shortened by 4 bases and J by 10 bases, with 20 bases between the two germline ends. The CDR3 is CASSAVANRAESPLHF. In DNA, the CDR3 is TGTGCCAGCAGTGCAGTTGCGAACAGGGCAGAGTCACCCCTCCACTTT.

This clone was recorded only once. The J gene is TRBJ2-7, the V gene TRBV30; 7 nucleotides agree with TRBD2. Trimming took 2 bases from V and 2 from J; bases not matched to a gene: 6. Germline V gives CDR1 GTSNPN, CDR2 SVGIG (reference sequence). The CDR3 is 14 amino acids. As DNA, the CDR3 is TGTGCCTGGAGTCTGGGGGGGACCACCTACGAGCAGTACTTC. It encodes CAWSLGGTTYEQYF.

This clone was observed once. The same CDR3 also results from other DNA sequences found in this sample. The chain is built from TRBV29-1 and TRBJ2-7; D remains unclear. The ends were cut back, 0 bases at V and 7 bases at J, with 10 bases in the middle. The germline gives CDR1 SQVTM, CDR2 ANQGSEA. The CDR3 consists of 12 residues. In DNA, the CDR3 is TGCAGCGTTGAAGATGGAGTGCGGGAGCAGTACTTC. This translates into CSVEDGVREQYF.

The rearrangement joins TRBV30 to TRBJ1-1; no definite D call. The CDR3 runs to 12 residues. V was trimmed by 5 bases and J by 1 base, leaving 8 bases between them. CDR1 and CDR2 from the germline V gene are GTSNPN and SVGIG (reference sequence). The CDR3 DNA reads TGTGCCTGGGAAAGGTGGAACACTGAAGCTTTCTTT. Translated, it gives CAWERWNTEAFF.

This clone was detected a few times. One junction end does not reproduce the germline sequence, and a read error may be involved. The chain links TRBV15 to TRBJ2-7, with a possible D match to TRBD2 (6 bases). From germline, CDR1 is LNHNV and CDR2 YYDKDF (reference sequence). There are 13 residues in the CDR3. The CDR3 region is CATSRDKASRDSW. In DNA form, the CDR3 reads TGTGCCACCAGCAGAGATAAAGCTAGTCGGGACTCCTGG.

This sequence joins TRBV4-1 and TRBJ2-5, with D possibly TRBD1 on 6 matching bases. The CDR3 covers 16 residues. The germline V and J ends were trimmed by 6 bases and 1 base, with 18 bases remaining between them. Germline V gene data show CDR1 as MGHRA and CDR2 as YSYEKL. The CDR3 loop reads CASREVKGDGQETQYF. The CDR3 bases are TGCGCCAGCAGGGAGGTAAAGGGGGACGGCCAAGAGACCCAGTACTTC.

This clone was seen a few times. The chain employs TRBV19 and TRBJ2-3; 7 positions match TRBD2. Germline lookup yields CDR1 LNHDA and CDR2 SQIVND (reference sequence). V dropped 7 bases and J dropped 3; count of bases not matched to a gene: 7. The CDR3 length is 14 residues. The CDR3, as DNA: TGTGCCAGTAACCCGGGGGGAACGACAGATACGCAGTATTTT. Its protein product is CASNPGGTTDTQYF.

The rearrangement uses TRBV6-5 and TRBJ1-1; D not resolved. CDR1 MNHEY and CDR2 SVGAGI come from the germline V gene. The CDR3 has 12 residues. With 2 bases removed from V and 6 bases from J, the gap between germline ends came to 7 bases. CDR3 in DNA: TGTGCCAGCAGTTACGCCGGGTCTGAAGCTTTCTTT. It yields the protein CASSYAGSEAFF.

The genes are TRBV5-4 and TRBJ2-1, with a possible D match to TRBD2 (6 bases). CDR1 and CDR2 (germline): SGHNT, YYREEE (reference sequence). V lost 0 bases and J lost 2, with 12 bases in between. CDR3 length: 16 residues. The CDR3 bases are TGTGCCAGCAGCTTGGCCGCTAGACTAGCCTACAATGAGCAGTTCTTC. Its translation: CASSLAARLAYNEQFF.